The next 27 T cell receptor beta chains were all read from a single sample in a study of T cell responses to AZD1222 COVID-19 vaccine (dated by TCRdb to the early 2020s). The method behind the library was the immunoSEQ multiplex PCR assay. Drawn from immuneACCESS, this table holds only the in-frame rearrangements with V and J called that TCRdb kept. Clones are partly lost; checked studies trace under half to an unresolved V gene and leave the rest unexplained. This sample has 150,000 to 200,000 clones in its table, and just over 90% of those were observed once. About 3.5% of the sample lies in the top ten. Per the publication, the time point label means: about 28 days (+/-7) after the second vaccine dose. The sample's treatment or condition label is to be understood as: meningococcal conjugate vaccine given as trial control. The material was peripheral blood, obtained 28 days after the second dose of the MenACWY control vaccine. All receptors come from an adult who received the MenACWY meningococcal vaccine as a control.

The chain employs TRBV30 and TRBJ1-5; TRBD1 aligns across 7 bases. The V gene end was trimmed by 5 bases and the J gene end by 0 bases; junction bases not matched to a gene: 1. The CDR3 runs 13 residues. Germline CDR1 GTSNPN, CDR2 SVGIG (reference sequence). The CDR3 DNA reads as TGTGCCTGGGGGACAGATAGCAATCAGCCCCAGCATTTT. Translated: CAWGTDSNQPQHF. The variable domain in full, completed from reference TRBV30 and TRBJ1-5, reads SQTIHQWPATLVQPVGSPLSLECTVEGTSNPNLYWYRQAAGRGLQLLFYSVGIGQISSEVPQNLSASRPQDRQFILSSKKLLLSDSGFYLCAWGTDSNQPQHFGDGTRLSIL.

The rearrangement joins TRBV4-2 to TRBJ2-7, with a tentative D call TRBD2 (6 bases). Germline V gene sequence: CDR1 LGHNA, CDR2 YNFKEQ. The CDR3 runs 14 residues. Trimming shortened V by 1 base and J by 0 bases, and 7 bases separated the two germline ends. CDR3 region: CASSQGGVSYEQYF. In DNA, the CDR3 is TGTGCCAGCAGCCAAGGCGGGGTCTCCTACGAGCAGTACTTC.

This chain connects TRBV28 to TRBJ2-7; 8 bases are a match to TRBD1. The CDR3 has 16 residues. Trimming at V came to 5 bases and at J to 2 bases, leaving 11 bases not matched to a gene. Germline V gene sequence: CDR1 MDHEN, CDR2 SYDVKM. CDR3 bases: TGTGCCAGCAGTCGTGCCGGACAGGGCCTCGCCTACGAGCAGTACTTC. Residues: CASSRAGQGLAYEQYF.

This chain uses TRBV19 with TRBJ2-5; D unclear. V was pared by 3 bases and J by 5 bases, with 10 bases between. This CDR3 comprises 13 residues. Germline CDR1 is LNHDA and CDR2 is SQIVND (reference sequence). The CDR3 coding sequence is TGTGCCAGTAGTATGGGGAAGAGGGAGACCCAGTACTTC. It specifies CASSMGKRETQYF.

The rearrangement uses TRBV15 and TRBJ1-2; TRBD1 might be the D (6 bases). The germline V and J ends were trimmed by 1 base and 8 bases, with 14 bases remaining between them. Germline values: CDR1 LNHNV, CDR2 YYDKDF (reference sequence). The CDR3 length is 14 residues. This chain's CDR3 is CATSRARGKGGYTF. The CDR3 nucleotides are TGTGCCACCAGCAGAGCGAGGGGGAAAGGGGGCTACACCTTC.

This rearrangement joins TRBV19 to TRBJ2-3; the D call may be TRBD1 or TRBD2 (5 bases each). V dropped 6 bases and J dropped 9 bases, with 19 bases sitting between them. The CDR3 contains 14 residues. Germline CDR1 reads LNHDA; CDR2 reads SQIVND (reference sequence). CDR3 DNA sequence: TGTGCCAGTAGCGGCCCCGGGACCTTAGGGACGCAGTATTTT. Amino acids: CASSGPGTLGTQYF. Drawing the rest from reference TRBV19 and TRBJ2-3, the complete variable domain is DGGITQSPKYLFRKEGQNVTLSCEQNLNHDAMYWYRQDPGQGLRLIYYSQIVNDFQKGDIAEGYSVSREKKESFPLTVTSAQKNPTAFYLCASSGPGTLGTQYFGPGTRLTVL.

The chain links TRBV28 to TRBJ1-6, with no clear D. This CDR3 contains 12 residues. Germline V gene lookup returns CDR1 MDHEN and CDR2 SYDVKM. Trimming shortened V by 2 bases and J by 8 bases, and 4 bases separated the two germline ends. CDR3 residues: CASSLGDSPLHF. The CDR3 region has the DNA TGTGCCAGCAGTTTAGGGGATTCACCCCTCCACTTT.

The chain uses TRBV4-3 and TRBJ2-7; 8 bases are a match to TRBD2. Germline V gene data show CDR1 as LGHNA and CDR2 as YSLEER. The CDR3 length is 16 residues. The V and J ends lost 2 bases and 6 bases, in that order; junction bases with no gene match: 12. This chain's CDR3 is CASSQSLQREQREQYF. In nucleotides, the CDR3 is TGCGCCAGCAGCCAATCCCTTCAGCGGGAGCAGCGCGAGCAGTACTTC.

The chain has TRBV27 and TRBJ1-1; TRBD1 aligns across 8 bases. CDR3 length: 17 residues. Germline-derived CDR1 and CDR2 are MNHEY and SMNVEV (reference sequence). J was trimmed by 4 bases and V by 1 base; bases with no gene match: 11. This CDR3 reads CASSLYGQGRGVTEAFF. The CDR3 DNA is TGTGCCAGCAGTTTATACGGACAGGGTAGAGGTGTCACTGAAGCTTTCTTT.

The V and J genes are TRBV7-9 and TRBJ2-7; 8 positions agree with TRBD1. Germline loops: CDR1 SEHNR, CDR2 FQNEAQ (reference sequence). The ends lost 5 bases at V and 5 bases at J; junction bases unmatched: 14. The CDR3 spans 16 residues. The CDR3 nucleotides are TGTGCCAGCAGCACCCGACAGGGGAGTAATAGGGACGAGCAGTACTTC. Translation gives CASSTRQGSNRDEQYF.

The rearrangement joins TRBV7-2 to TRBJ2-7, with 9 bases identical to TRBD2. The CDR3 loop spans 15 amino acids. CDR1 and CDR2 from the germline V gene are SGHTA and FQGNSA. Trimming cost V 5 bases and J 4 bases; bases outside gene matches: 9. CDR3 residues: CASSDPGLASYEQYF. The CDR3 region has the DNA TGTGCCAGCAGCGATCCGGGACTAGCTTCTTACGAGCAGTACTTC.

V usage is TRBV9 and J usage is TRBJ1-4; D unclear. CDR1 SGDLS and CDR2 YYNGEE come from the germline V gene. Trimming pared 4 bases from V and 1 base from J, leaving 8 bases between. The CDR3 has 14 amino acids. The DNA of the CDR3 is TGTGCCAGCAGCCCATGGGTAACTAATGAAAAACTGTTTTTT. Amino acid sequence: CASSPWVTNEKLFF.

This rearrangement joins TRBV27 to TRBJ2-5; D is unclear. Trimming removed 8 bases from V and 0 bases from J, with 16 bases in between. Germline V gene sequence: CDR1 MNHEY, CDR2 SMNVEV (reference sequence). The CDR3 runs 15 residues. CDR3 protein: CASRLRFSYQETQYF. CDR3 nucleotide sequence: TGTGCCAGCCGCCTTCGGTTCTCGTACCAAGAGACCCAGTACTTC.

The chain employs TRBV9 and TRBJ2-1, with 7 bases matching TRBD2. V shed 0 bases, J shed 7 bases, and the junction held 13 bases outside the gene matches. Germline V gene sequence: CDR1 SGDLS, CDR2 YYNGEE. CDR3 length: 17 residues. The chain's CDR3 is CASSVDPPSGTLNEQFF. The CDR3 bases are TGTGCCAGCAGCGTAGACCCGCCCAGCGGGACCTTGAATGAGCAGTTCTTC.

CDR3 DNA: TGTGCCAGCAGTCCACCAGGGCGACAGGGAGGGTACGAGCAGTACTTC. Its translation is CASSPPGRQGGYEQYF. This chain connects TRBV28 to TRBJ2-7; possibly TRBD1 or TRBD2 for D (7 bases each). Germline V gene sequence: CDR1 MDHEN, CDR2 SYDVKM. The CDR3 runs 16 residues. V shed 5 bases and J shed 4 bases, with 21 bases lying between them. The complete variable domain, with remaining parts taken from reference TRBV28 and TRBJ2-7, reads DVKVTQSSRYLVKRTGEKVFLECVQDMDHENMFWYRQDPGLGLRLIYFSYDVKMKEKGDIPEGYSVSREKKERFSLILESASTNQTSMYLCASSPPGRQGGYEQYFGPGTRLTVT.

V usage is TRBV18 and J usage is TRBJ2-6; TRBD2 might be the D (5 bases). Trimming removed 4 bases at V and 4 bases at J, with 14 bases between. Germline V gene lookup returns CDR1 KGHSH and CDR2 LQKENI. This CDR3 is built from 16 residues. The CDR3 nucleotides are TGTGCCAGCTCACTGAAAGAGGGTTCCGGGGCCAACGTCCTGACTTTC. This gives the protein CASSLKEGSGANVLTF.

This chain connects TRBV2 to TRBJ2-7; TRBD2 aligns across 7 bases. The V gene's germline CDR1 is SNHLY and CDR2 FYNNEI. The CDR3 contains 13 residues. V lost 8 bases to trimming and J lost 2 bases; unmatched junction nucleotides: 6. The CDR3 protein is CASHPGLAYEQYF. The CDR3 nucleotides read TGTGCCAGCCATCCAGGACTAGCCTACGAGCAGTACTTC.

The rearrangement joins TRBV19 to TRBJ2-7, with 8 bases that match TRBD2. V lost 7 bases to trimming and J lost 7 bases; unmatched junction nucleotides: 12. This CDR3 comprises 14 residues. CDR1 and CDR2 from the germline V gene are LNHDA and SQIVND (reference sequence). The CDR3 DNA reads as TGTGCCAGTAAACCCTCGGGGGGGTACGGGGAGCAGTACTTC. It yields the protein CASKPSGGYGEQYF.

The chain uses TRBV29-1 and TRBJ2-1; no clear D. The CDR3 covers 11 residues. The germline V and J ends were trimmed by 7 bases and 3 bases, with 7 bases remaining between them. The germline V gene has CDR1 SQVTM and CDR2 ANQGSEA. The CDR3 is CSALYYNEQFF. The CDR3, as DNA: TGCAGCGCTCTGTACTACAATGAGCAGTTCTTC.

V gene TRBV19 combines with J gene TRBJ1-4, with D tentatively TRBD1 (6 bases). Trimming stripped 5 bases from V and 8 bases from J, with 15 bases between. The CDR3 is made up of 14 amino acids. The germline V gene has CDR1 LNHDA and CDR2 SQIVND (reference sequence). The CDR3 sequence: CASSWDKDVEKLFF. The CDR3 DNA reads as TGTGCCAGTAGTTGGGACAAGGATGTCGAAAAACTGTTTTTT. The full variable domain, in which reference TRBV19 and TRBJ1-4 provide the parts outside the CDR3, is DGGITQSPKYLFRKEGQNVTLSCEQNLNHDAMYWYRQDPGQGLRLIYYSQIVNDFQKGDIAEGYSVSREKKESFPLTVTSAQKNPTAFYLCASSWDKDVEKLFFGSGTQLSVL.

The chain has TRBV27 and TRBJ2-7, with 11 positions matching TRBD2. CDR3 length equals 15 residues. Per the germline V gene, CDR1 is MNHEY and CDR2 is SMNVEV (reference sequence). The V segment lost 4 bases and the J segment 4 bases; nucleotides outside the gene matches: 6. The CDR3 is CASSWGASGRYEQYF. CDR3 sequence (DNA): TGTGCCAGCAGTTGGGGAGCTAGCGGGAGGTACGAGCAGTACTTC.

This chain joins TRBV30 and TRBJ1-4; no definite D call. The length of the CDR3 is 13 residues. The V gene's germline CDR1 is GTSNPN and CDR2 SVGIG (reference sequence). V was pared by 5 bases and J by 4 bases, with 11 bases between. The CDR3 DNA sequence: TGTGCCTGGGCGGCAGAAGTTAATGAAAAACTGTTTTTT. Its protein is CAWAAEVNEKLFF.

The chain couples TRBV9 to TRBJ1-2; 7 bases fit TRBD1. This CDR3 comprises 14 residues. The junction had 4 bases not matched to a gene; V was cut back by 3 bases and J by 2 bases. Germline V lookup: CDR1 SGDLS, CDR2 YYNGEE. The CDR3 coding sequence is TGTGCCAGCAGCGCAGGGGGATCCAACTATGGCTACACCTTC. Translated: CASSAGGSNYGYTF.

The chain recombines TRBV16 with TRBJ1-5; a possible D gene is TRBD1 (5 bases). V lost 0 bases to trimming and J lost 4 bases, with 7 bases between them. Germline CDR1 KGHSY, CDR2 FQNENV. CDR3 length equals 14 residues. The chain's CDR3 is CASSQSGGNQPQHF. The CDR3 nucleotides read TGTGCCAGCAGCCAATCGGGGGGGAATCAGCCCCAGCATTTT.

The CDR3 is CASSNEVRQNQPQHF. In DNA form, the CDR3 reads TGTGCCAGTAGTAATGAGGTGAGACAGAATCAGCCCCAGCATTTT. The chain joins TRBV19 to TRBJ1-5; weak D call: TRBD1 (5 bases). Germline lookup yields CDR1 LNHDA and CDR2 SQIVND (reference sequence). This CDR3 is 15 amino acids long. Trimming removed 4 bases from V and 4 bases from J, with 14 bases in between.

This chain uses TRBV5-8 with TRBJ1-2; 7 bases match TRBD1. J lost 5 bases, V lost 5 bases, and 15 bases had no gene match. The CDR3 loop spans 16 amino acids. Germline V gene sequence: CDR1 SGHTS, CDR2 YDEGEE. CDR3 in amino acids: CASRPAQGLSNYGYTF. CDR3 coding DNA: TGTGCCAGCAGACCAGCACAGGGGTTATCCAATTATGGCTACACCTTC.

The chain combines TRBV19 with TRBJ2-5; possible D gene TRBD2, 6 bases. The germline gives CDR1 LNHDA, CDR2 SQIVND (reference sequence). V lost 1 base, J lost 0 bases, and 9 bases lay in between. The CDR3 runs 15 residues. CDR3 residues: CASSIAAGYQETQYF. The DNA for the CDR3 is TGTGCCAGTAGTATAGCGGCGGGATACCAAGAGACCCAGTACTTC.